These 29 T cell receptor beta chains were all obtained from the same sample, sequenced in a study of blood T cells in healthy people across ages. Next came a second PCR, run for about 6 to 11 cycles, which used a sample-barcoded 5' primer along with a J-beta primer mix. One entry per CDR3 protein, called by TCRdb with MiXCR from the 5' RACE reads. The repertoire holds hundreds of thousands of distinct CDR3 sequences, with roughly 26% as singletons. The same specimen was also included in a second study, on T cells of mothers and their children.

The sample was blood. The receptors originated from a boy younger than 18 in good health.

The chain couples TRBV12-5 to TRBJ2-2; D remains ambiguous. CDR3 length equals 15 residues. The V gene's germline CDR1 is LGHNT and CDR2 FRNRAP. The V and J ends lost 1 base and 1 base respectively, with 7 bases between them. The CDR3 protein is CASGLGQGNTGELFF. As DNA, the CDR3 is TGTGCTAGTGGTTTGGGACAAGGGAACACCGGGGAGCTGTTTTTT.

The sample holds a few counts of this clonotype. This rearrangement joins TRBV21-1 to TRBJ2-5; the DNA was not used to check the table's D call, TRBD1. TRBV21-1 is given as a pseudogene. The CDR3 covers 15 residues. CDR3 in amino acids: CASSKTGVGGETQYF. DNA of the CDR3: TGTGCCAGCAGCAAAACAGGGGTTGGGGGAGAGACCCAGTACTTC.

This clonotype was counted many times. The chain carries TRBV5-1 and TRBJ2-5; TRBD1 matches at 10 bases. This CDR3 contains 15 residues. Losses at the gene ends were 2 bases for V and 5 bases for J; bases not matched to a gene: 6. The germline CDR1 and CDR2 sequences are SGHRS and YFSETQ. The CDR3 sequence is CASSFGQGVRETQYF. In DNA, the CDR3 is TGCGCCAGCAGCTTCGGACAGGGGGTCAGGGAGACCCAGTACTTC.

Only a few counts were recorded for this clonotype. CDR3 protein: CASSQGQGLGSPLHF. CDR3 nucleotide sequence: TGTGCCAGCAGCCAAGGACAGGGCTTGGGTTCACCCCTCCACTTT. The chain carries TRBV14 and TRBJ1-6; 7 positions match TRBD1. J was trimmed by 9 bases and V by 1 base; bases with no gene match: 6. This CDR3 has 15 residues. Germline V lookup: CDR1 SGHDN, CDR2 FVKESK.

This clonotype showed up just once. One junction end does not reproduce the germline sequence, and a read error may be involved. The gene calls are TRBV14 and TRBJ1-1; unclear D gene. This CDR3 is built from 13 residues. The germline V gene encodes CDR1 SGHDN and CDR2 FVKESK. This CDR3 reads CASSKAGNAEAFF. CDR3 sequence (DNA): TGTGCCAGCAGCAAAGCGGGGAACGCTGAAGCTTTCTTT.

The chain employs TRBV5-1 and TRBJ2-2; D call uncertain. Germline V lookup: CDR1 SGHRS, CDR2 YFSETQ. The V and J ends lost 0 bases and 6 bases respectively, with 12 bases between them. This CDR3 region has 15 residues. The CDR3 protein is CASSLEPSAAGELFF. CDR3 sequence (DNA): TGCGCCAGCAGCTTGGAGCCTTCCGCGGCCGGGGAGCTGTTTTTT. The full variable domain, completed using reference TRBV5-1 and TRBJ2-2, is KAGVTQTPRYLIKTRGQQVTLSCSPISGHRSVSWYQQTPGQGLQFLFEYFSETQRNKGNFPGRFSGRQFSNSRSEMNVSTLELGDSALYLCASSLEPSAAGELFFGEGSRLTVL.

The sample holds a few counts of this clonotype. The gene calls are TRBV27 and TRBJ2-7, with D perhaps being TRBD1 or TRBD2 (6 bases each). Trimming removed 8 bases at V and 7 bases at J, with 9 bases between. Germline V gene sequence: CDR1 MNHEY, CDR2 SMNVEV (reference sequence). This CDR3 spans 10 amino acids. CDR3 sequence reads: CASGGGEQYF. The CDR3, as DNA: TGTGCCAGCGGAGGGGGGGAGCAGTACTTC.

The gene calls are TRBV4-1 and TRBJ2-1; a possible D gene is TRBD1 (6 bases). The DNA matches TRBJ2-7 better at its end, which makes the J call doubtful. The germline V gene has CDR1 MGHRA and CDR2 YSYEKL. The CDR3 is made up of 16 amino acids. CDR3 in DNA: TGCGCCAGCAGCCAAGACCCAAGACAGGCCCACTACGAGCAGTACTTC. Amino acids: CASSQDPRQAHYEQYF.

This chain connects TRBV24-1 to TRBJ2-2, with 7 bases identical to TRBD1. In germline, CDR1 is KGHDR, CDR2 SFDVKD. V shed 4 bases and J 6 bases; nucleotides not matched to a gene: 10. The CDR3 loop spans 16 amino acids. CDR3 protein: CATSDWDSEGAGELFF. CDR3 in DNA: TGTGCCACCAGTGACTGGGACAGCGAAGGTGCCGGGGAGCTGTTTTTT.

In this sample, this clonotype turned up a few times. The CDR3 loop reads CASSQEAGQPQHF. CDR3 coding DNA: TGTGCCAGCAGCCAAGAGGCAGGTCAGCCCCAGCATTTT. The chain combines TRBV4-2 with TRBJ1-5, with unresolved D. CDR3 size: 13 residues. Germline CDR1 is LGHNA and CDR2 is YNFKEQ. Trimming took 0 bases from V and 6 from J, leaving 6 bases between them.

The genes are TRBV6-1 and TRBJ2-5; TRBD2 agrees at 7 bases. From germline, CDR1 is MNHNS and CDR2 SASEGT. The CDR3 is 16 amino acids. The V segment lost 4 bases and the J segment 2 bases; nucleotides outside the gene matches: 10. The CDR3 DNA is TGTGCCAGCAGTGGCCCCGGCGGGGGAAGACAAGAGACCCAGTACTTC. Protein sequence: CASSGPGGGRQETQYF.

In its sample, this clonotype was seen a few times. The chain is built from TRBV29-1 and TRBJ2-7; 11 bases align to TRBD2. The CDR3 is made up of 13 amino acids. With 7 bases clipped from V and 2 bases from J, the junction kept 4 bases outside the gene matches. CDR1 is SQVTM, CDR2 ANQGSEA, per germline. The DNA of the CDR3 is TGCAGCGGGGGACTAGCGGTCCCCTACGAGCAGTACGTC. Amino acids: CSGGLAVPYEQYV.

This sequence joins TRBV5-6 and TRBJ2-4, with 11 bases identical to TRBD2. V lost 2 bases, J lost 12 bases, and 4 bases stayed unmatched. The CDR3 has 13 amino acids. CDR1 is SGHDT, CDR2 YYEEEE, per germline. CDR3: CASSFGTSGSQYF. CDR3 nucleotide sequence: TGTGCCAGCAGCTTTGGGACTAGCGGCTCTCAGTACTTC.

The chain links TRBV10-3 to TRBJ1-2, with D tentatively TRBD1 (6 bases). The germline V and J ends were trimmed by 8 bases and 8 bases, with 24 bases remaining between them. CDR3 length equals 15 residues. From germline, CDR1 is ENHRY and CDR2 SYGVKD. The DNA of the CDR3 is TGTGCCATCTCCCAAAACACGGGGGCCCTAACAGGCTACACCTTC. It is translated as CAISQNTGALTGYTF.

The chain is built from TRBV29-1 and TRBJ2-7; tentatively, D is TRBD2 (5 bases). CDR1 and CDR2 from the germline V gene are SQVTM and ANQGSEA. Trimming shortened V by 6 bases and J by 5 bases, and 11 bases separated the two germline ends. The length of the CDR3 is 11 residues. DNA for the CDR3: TGCAGCGTAGCCGAGGGCGACGAGCAGTACTTC. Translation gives CSVAEGDEQYF.

CDR3 in amino acids: CASSLTSRDEQFF. CDR3 nucleotide sequence: TGTGCCAGCAGCTTAACGTCAAGGGATGAGCAGTTCTTC. The J gene is TRBJ2-5, the V gene TRBV7-3; D is unresolved. TRBJ2-1 explains the end of the DNA better; the J call may be wrong. Germline-derived CDR1 and CDR2 are SGHTA and FQGTGA. The CDR3 contains 13 residues.

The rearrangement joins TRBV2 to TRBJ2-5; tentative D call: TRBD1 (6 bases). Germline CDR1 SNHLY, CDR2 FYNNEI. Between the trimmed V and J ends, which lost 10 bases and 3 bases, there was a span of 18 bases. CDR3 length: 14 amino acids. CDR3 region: CATLVTGREETQYF. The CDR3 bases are TGTGCCACCTTGGTGACAGGAAGGGAAGAGACCCAGTACTTC.

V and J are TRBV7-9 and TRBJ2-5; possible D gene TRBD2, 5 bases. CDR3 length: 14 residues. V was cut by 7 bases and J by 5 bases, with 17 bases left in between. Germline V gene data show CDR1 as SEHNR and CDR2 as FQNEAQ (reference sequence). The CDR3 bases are TGTGCCAGCACTCTCGTGGGAGATCAGGAGACCCAGTACTTC. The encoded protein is CASTLVGDQETQYF.

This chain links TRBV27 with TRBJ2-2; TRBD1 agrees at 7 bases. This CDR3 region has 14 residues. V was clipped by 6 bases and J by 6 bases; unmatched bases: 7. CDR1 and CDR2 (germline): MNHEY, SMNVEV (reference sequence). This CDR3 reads CASSWTGPPGELFF. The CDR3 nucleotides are TGTGCCAGCAGCTGGACAGGACCGCCCGGGGAGCTGTTTTTT.

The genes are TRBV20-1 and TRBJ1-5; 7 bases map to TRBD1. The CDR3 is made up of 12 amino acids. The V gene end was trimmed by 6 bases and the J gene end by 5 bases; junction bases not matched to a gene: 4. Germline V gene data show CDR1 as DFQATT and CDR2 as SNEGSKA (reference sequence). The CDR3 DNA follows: TGCAGTGCCGGGGACAGAGATCAGCCCCAGCATTTT. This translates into CSAGDRDQPQHF.

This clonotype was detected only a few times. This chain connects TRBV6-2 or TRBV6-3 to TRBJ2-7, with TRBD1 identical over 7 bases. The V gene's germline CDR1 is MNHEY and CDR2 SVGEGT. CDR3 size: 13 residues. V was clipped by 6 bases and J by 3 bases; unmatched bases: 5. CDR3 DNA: TGTGCCAGCAGGGGACAGTACCTCTACGAGCAGTACTTC. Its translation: CASRGQYLYEQYF.

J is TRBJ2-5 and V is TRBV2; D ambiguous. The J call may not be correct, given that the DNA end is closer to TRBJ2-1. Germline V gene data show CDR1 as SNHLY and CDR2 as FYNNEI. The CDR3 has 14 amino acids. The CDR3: CASSESRNPNEQFF. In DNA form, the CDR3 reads TGTGCCAGCAGTGAGTCCCGGAACCCCAATGAGCAGTTCTTC.

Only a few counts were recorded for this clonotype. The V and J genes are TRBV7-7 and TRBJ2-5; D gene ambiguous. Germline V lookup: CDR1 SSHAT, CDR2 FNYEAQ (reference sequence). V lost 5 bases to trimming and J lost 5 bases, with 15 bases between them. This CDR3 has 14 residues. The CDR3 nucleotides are TGTGCCAGCAGCCTGCTCTCTAGAAGGGAGACCCAGTACTTC. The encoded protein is CASSLLSRRETQYF.

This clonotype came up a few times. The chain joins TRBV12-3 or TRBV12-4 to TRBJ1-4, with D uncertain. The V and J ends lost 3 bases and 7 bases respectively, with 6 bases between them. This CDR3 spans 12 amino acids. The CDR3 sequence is CASSFVVEKLFF. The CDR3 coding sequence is TGTGCCAGCAGTTTCGTCGTTGAAAAACTGTTTTTT.

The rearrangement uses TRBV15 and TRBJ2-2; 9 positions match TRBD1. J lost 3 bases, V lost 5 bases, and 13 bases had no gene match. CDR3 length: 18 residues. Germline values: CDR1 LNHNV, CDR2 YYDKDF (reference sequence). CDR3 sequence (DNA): TGTGCCACCAGCTCCGAGGACAGGGGTCCTGGGTACACCGGGGAGCTGTTTTTT. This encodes CATSSEDRGPGYTGELFF.

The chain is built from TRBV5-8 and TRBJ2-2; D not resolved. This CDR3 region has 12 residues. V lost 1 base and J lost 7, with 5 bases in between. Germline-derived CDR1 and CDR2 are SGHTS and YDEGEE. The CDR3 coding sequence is TGTGCCAGCAGCTTGTTTCTCGGGGAGCTGTTTTTT. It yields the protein CASSLFLGELFF.

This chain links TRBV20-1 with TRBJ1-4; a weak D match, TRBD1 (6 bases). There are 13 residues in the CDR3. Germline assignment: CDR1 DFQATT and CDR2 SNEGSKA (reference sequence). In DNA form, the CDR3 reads TGCAGCGGGACCGGGACACTGAATGAAAAACTGTTTTTT. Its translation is CSGTGTLNEKLFF.

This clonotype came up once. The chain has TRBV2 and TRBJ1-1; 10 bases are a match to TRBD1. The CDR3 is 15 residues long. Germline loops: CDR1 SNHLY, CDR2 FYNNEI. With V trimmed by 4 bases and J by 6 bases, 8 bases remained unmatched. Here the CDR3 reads CASSARQGARAEAFF. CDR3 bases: TGTGCCAGCAGTGCCCGACAGGGGGCTAGGGCTGAAGCTTTCTTT. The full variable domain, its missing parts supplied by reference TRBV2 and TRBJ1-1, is EPEVTQTPSHQVTQMGQEVILRCVPISNHLYFYWYRQILGQKVEFLVSFYNNEISEKSEIFDDQFSVERPDGSNFTLKIRSTKLEDSAMYFCASSARQGARAEAFFGQGTRLTVV.

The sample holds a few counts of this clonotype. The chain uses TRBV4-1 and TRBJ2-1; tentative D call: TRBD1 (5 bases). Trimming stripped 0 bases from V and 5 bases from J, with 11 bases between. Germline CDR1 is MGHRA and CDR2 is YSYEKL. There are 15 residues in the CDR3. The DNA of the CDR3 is TGCGCCAGCAGCCAAGACGGCAGGGCGGACAATGAGCAGTTCTTC. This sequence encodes CASSQDGRADNEQFF.